This TCR beta chain comes out of a study of T cells in Graves' hyperthyroidism and ophthalmopathy. The V end lost 4 bases, the J end lost 5 bases, and 12 bases lay between the germline ends. The germline gives CDR1 SGDLS, CDR2 YYNGEE. The CDR3 totals 14 residues. The sample holds a few counts of this clonotype. What it recognizes is unknown. General observations from the study: Most clonotypes expanded in the thyroid (above 0.001) were also present in blood. Stable hyperthyroidism was separated from ophthalmopathy by a model based on 13 V-J features.

TCR beta CDR3 sequences were amplified from RNA transcripts. The HTBI primer set drove a first-round RT-PCR of the TCR CDR3. From the multiplex PCR reads, TCRdb called clonotypes with MiXCR, one entry per CDR3 protein. The table includes around 700,000 distinct CDR3 sequences, around 20% detected once. The receptor's source is a woman in her 50s with Graves' hyperthyroidism that later progressed to Graves' ophthalmopathy. Material: blood. The V call is TRBV9, the J call TRBJ2-2, with a weak D call TRBD1 (5 bases). The CDR3 region is CASSLDSRTGELFF. CDR3 bases: TGTGCCAGCAGCCTTGACAGCCGGACCGGGGAGCTGTTTTTT. The full variable domain, in which reference TRBV9 and TRBJ2-2 provide the parts outside the CDR3, is DSGVTQTPKHLITATGQRVTLRCSPRSGDLSVYWYQQSLDQGLQFLIQYYNGEERAKGNILERFSAQQFPDLHSELNLSSLELGDSALYFCASSLDSRTGELFFGEGSRLTVL.